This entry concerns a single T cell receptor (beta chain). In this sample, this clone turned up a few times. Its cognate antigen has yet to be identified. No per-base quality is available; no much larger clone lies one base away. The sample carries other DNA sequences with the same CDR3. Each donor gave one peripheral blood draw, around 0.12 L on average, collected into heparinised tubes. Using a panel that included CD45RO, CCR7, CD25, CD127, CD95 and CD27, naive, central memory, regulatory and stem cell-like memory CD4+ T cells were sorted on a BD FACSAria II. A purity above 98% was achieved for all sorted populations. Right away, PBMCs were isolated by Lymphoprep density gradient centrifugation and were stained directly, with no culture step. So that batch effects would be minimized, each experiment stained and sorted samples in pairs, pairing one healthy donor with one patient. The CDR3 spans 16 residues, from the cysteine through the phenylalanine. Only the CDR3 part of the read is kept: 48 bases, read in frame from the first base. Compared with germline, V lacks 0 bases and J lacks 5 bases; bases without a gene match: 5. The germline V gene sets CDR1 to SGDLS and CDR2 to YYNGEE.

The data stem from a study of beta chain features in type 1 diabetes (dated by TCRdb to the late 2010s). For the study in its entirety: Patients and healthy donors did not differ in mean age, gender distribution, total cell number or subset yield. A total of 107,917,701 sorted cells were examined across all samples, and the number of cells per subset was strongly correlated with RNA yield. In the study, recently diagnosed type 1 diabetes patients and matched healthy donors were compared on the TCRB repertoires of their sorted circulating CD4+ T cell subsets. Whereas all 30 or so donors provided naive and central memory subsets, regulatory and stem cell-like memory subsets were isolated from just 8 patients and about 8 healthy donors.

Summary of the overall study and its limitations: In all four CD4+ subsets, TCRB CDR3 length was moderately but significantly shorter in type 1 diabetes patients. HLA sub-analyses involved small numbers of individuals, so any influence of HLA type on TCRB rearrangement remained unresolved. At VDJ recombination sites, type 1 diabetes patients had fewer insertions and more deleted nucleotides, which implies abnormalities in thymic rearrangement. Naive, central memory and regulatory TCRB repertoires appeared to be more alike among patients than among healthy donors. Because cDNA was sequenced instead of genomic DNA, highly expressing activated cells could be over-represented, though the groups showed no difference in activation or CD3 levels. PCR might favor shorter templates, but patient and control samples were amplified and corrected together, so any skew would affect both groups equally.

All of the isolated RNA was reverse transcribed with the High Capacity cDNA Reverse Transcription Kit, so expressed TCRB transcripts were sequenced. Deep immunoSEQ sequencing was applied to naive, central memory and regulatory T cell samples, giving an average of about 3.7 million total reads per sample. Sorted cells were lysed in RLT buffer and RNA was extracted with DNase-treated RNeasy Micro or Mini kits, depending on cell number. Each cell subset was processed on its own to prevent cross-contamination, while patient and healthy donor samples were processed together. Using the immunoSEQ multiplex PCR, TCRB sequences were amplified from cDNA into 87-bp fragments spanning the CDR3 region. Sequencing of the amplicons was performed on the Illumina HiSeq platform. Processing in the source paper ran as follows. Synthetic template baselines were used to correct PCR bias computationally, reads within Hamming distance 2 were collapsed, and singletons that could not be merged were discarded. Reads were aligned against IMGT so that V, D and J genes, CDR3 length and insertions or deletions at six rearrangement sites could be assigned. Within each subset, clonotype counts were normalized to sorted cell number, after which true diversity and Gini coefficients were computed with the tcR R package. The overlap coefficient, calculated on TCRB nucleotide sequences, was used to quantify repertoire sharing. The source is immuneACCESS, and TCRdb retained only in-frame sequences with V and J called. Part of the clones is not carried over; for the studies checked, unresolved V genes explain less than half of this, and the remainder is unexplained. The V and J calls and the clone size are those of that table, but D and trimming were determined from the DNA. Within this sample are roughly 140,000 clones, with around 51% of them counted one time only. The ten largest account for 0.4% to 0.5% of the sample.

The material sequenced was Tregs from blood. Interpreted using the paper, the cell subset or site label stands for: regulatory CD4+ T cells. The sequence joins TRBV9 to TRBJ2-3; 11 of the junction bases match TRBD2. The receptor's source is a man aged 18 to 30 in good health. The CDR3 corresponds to CASSVVAGLAGDTQYF. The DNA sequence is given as TGTGCCAGCAGCGTAGTAGCCGGACTAGCGGGAGATACGCAGTATTTT.